This TCR beta chain was sequenced during a study of T cell changes during pregnancy in multiple sclerosis. This CDR3 has 14 amino acids. Germline loops: CDR1 SGDLS, CDR2 YYNGEE. V was shortened by 0 bases and J by 6 bases, with 11 bases between the two germline ends. TCRdb's copy holds only in-frame clones and misses some; the assay was immunoSEQ multiplex PCR. In the table there are over 50,000 clones, about 91% of which are singletons. This clone was observed once. This chain links TRBV9 with TRBJ2-3, with D possibly matching TRBD2 (5 bases). Sequencing used peripheral blood, obtained after pregnancy. This sequence originates from a female donor with multiple sclerosis, enrolled in a pregnancy study. The CDR3 here is CASSVASGSDTQYF. The CDR3 DNA follows: TGTGCCAGCAGCGTAGCTTCGGGGTCGGATACGCAGTATTTT.